These 13 T cell receptor beta chains originate from one sample sequenced in a study of blood T cell repertoires in COVID-19. The table came from immunoSEQ multiplex PCR; TCRdb's copy has only in-frame clones and leaves some out. The sample has 95,000 to 100,000 clones; roughly 79% are singletons. The sample consisted of peripheral blood. These receptor sequences come from a man between 65 and 85 years old with acute or convalescent COVID-19.

The chain uses TRBV7-2 and TRBJ2-7; 12 bases match TRBD2. This CDR3 spans 15 amino acids. From germline, CDR1 is SGHTA and CDR2 FQGNSA. V gave up 5 bases and J gave up 4 bases; unmatched junction bases: 6. The CDR3 loop is CASSPTTSGRYEQYF. CDR3 coding DNA: TGTGCCAGCAGCCCAACGACTAGCGGGAGATACGAGCAGTACTTC.

V and J are TRBV7-3 and TRBJ2-2; 7 bases match TRBD2. J gave up 5 bases and V 6 bases, and 9 bases lay outside the gene matches. The CDR3 is 15 amino acids. Germline CDR1 and CDR2: SGHTA and FQGTGA. The DNA for the CDR3 is TGTGCCAGCAGTCGGACTAGTGGTCTGACCGGGGAGCTGTTTTTT. Protein product: CASSRTSGLTGELFF.

The J gene is TRBJ1-5, the V gene TRBV6-5, with 7 bases lining up with TRBD1. J gave up 5 bases and V 2 bases, and 6 bases lay outside the gene matches. The CDR3 totals 15 residues. CDR1 is MNHEY, CDR2 SVGAGI, per germline. CDR3 loop: CASSYRQGADQPQHF. The CDR3 DNA reads as TGTGCCAGCAGTTACAGACAGGGTGCTGATCAGCCCCAGCATTTT.

CDR3 protein: CASSLRGNTNEKLFF. The CDR3, as DNA: TGCGCCAGCAGCTTAAGGGGGAATACTAATGAAAAACTGTTTTTT. The chain combines TRBV5-1 with TRBJ1-4, with D perhaps TRBD1 (6 bases). The germline CDR1 and CDR2 sequences are SGHRS and YFSETQ. Deletions cut 2 bases from V and 2 bases from J, with 10 bases between. The CDR3 runs to 15 residues.

V gene TRBV19 combines with J gene TRBJ1-3, with TRBD1 matching over 9 bases. The CDR3 spans 18 residues. Germline values: CDR1 LNHDA, CDR2 SQIVND (reference sequence). The J segment lost 2 bases and the V segment lost 5 bases, leaving 13 bases of the junction unmatched. This chain's CDR3 is CASSSPGTGILPGNTIYF. In DNA, the CDR3 is TGTGCCAGTAGTTCCCCCGGGACAGGGATTCTCCCTGGAAACACCATATATTTT.

The CDR3 sequence is CASRRTGTQPQHF. CDR3 bases: TGTGCCAGCAGACGGACAGGAACTCAGCCCCAGCATTTT. This rearrangement joins TRBV28 to TRBJ1-5; 7 bases fit TRBD1. This CDR3 has 13 amino acids. CDR1 is MDHEN, CDR2 SYDVKM, per germline. The trim removed 6 bases at V and 6 bases at J, leaving 5 bases unmatched.

V is TRBV24-1 and J is TRBJ2-5; perhaps TRBD2 as D (6 bases). Germline values: CDR1 KGHDR, CDR2 SFDVKD. V was pared by 5 bases and J by 3 bases, with 15 bases between. This CDR3 comprises 15 residues. The CDR3 bases are TGTGCCACCAGTGTTCAGATCGGGGGTAAAGAGACCCAGTACTTC. Its protein product is CATSVQIGGKETQYF.

V is TRBV7-8 and J is TRBJ2-7, with a tentative D call TRBD2 (5 bases). This CDR3 region has 12 residues. The V end was cut by 5 bases, the J end by 5 bases, with 10 bases between. The germline gives CDR1 SGHVS, CDR2 FQNEAQ. The CDR3 nucleotides read TGTGCCAGCAGCATGACGAGGGACGAGCAGTACTTC. It specifies CASSMTRDEQYF.

The chain couples TRBV7-3 to TRBJ1-3; no clear D gene. This CDR3 is built from 15 residues. The V gene lost 0 bases and the J gene lost 3 bases, with 9 bases spanning the gap. Per the germline V gene, CDR1 is SGHTA and CDR2 is FQGTGA. CDR3 residues: CASSLTGGIGNTIYF. As DNA, the CDR3 is TGTGCCAGCAGCTTAACGGGAGGGATTGGAAACACCATATATTTT.

Only a few counts were recorded for this clone. This rearrangement joins TRBV5-5 to TRBJ1-6; tentatively, D is TRBD1 (6 bases). Germline CDR1 reads SGHKS; CDR2 reads YYEKEE (reference sequence). Between the trimmed V and J ends, which lost 4 bases and 11 bases, there was a span of 16 bases. The CDR3 is made up of 14 amino acids. CDR3 region: CASSPGTGPAPLHF. The CDR3 coding sequence is TGTGCCAGCAGCCCTGGAACAGGGCCAGCACCCCTCCACTTT.

The chain uses TRBV28 and TRBJ1-2, with D uncertain. Trimming removed 3 bases at V and 8 bases at J, with 16 bases between. Germline assignment: CDR1 MDHEN and CDR2 SYDVKM. This CDR3 has 14 amino acids. The CDR3 loop is CASSFSVTAGGYTF. DNA of the CDR3: TGTGCCAGCAGTTTCTCGGTCACAGCGGGGGGCTACACCTTC.

This chain connects TRBV3-1 (or the pseudogene TRBV3-2) to TRBJ1-1; 9 bases align to TRBD1. Trimming removed 5 bases from V and 5 bases from J; junction bases left unmatched: 6. This CDR3 is 14 amino acids long. Germline assignment: CDR1 LGHDT and CDR2 YNNKEL (reference sequence). CDR3 region: CASSVRDRETEAFF. CDR3 sequence (DNA): TGTGCCAGCAGCGTCCGGGACAGGGAAACTGAAGCTTTCTTT.

The V gene is TRBV23-1, the J gene TRBJ2-1, with 7 bases aligning to TRBD1. TRBV23-1 has ORF status, its function being uncertain. The CDR3 sequence is 18 residues long. Losses at the gene ends were 6 bases for V and 10 bases for J; bases not matched to a gene: 24. The CDR3 nucleotides are TGCGCCAGCAGATTAAACTATTCCGGGACAGATAGCCTATGCGAGCAGTTCTTC. Its translation: CASRLNYSGTDSLCEQFF.